Presented here are 18 T cell receptor beta chains from one specimen sequenced in a study of spatial heterogeneity in lung cancer. The time point here: blood at routine non-recurrence follow-up after resection. TCRdb re-analysed the 5' RACE reads in MiXCR, keeping a single row per CDR3 protein. The data hold 30,000 to 40,000 distinct CDR3 sequences, with around 6.9% observed a single time. This specimen was PBMCs, taken at follow-up. The source is a male donor with early-stage non-small cell lung cancer.

This clonotype was picked up many times. This sequence joins TRBV12-3 or TRBV12-4 and TRBJ1-2, with 7 bases matching TRBD1. V lost 6 bases, J lost 8 bases, and 3 bases stayed unmatched. The CDR3 is 11 amino acids. The CDR3 DNA reads TGTGCCAGCAGAGACAGGGCGGGCTACACCTTC. Translation gives CASRDRAGYTF.

This clonotype occurred many times. V gene TRBV19 combines with J gene TRBJ1-2; D gene uncertain. The germline CDR1 and CDR2 sequences are LNHDA and SQIVND (reference sequence). Trimming stripped 7 bases from V and 1 base from J, with 13 bases between. The CDR3 length is 14 residues. The CDR3, as DNA: TGTGCCAGTAATCAACTGGATAGTAACTATGGCTACACCTTC. It translates to CASNQLDSNYGYTF.

This clonotype was seen at least ten times. V gene TRBV19 combines with J gene TRBJ2-1; maybe TRBD2 (6 bases). Germline V CDR1 and CDR2: LNHDA, SQIVND (reference sequence). Trimming removed 5 bases at V and 0 bases at J, with 11 bases between. This CDR3 has 15 residues. The chain's CDR3 is CASSRDLSSYNEQFF. CDR3 DNA sequence: TGTGCCAGTAGTCGGGACTTAAGCTCCTACAATGAGCAGTTCTTC.

The rearrangement joins TRBV19 to TRBJ2-3, with D hard to call. CDR1 and CDR2 from the germline V gene are LNHDA and SQIVND (reference sequence). The V end lost 5 bases, the J end lost 2 bases, and 8 bases lay between the germline ends. The CDR3 totals 13 residues. This CDR3 is CASSQDITDTQYF. The CDR3 DNA sequence: TGTGCCAGTAGTCAAGACATCACAGATACGCAGTATTTT.

At least ten counts were recorded for this clonotype. V is TRBV18 and J is TRBJ2-3; no reliable D call. The germline V gene encodes CDR1 KGHSH and CDR2 LQKENI. This CDR3 is built from 15 residues. Trimming removed 3 bases from V and 5 bases from J, with 15 bases in between. The CDR3 coding sequence is TGTGCCAGCTCACCCTTCGGGCGTTCCGGAGATACGCAGTATTTT. Translation gives CASSPFGRSGDTQYF.

This clonotype was picked up many times. The chain recombines TRBV29-1 with TRBJ2-5; 12 bases are a match to TRBD2. J lost 5 bases, V lost 3 bases, and 7 bases had no gene match. Per the germline V gene, CDR1 is SQVTM and CDR2 is ANQGSEA. The CDR3 has 15 residues. The CDR3, as DNA: TGCAGCGTTGATACCCCTAGCGGGGGGGCTGAGACCCAGTACTTC. This codes for CSVDTPSGGAETQYF.

This clonotype was seen at least ten times. V and J are TRBV11-2 and TRBJ1-1; the D is unclear. From germline, CDR1 is SGHAT and CDR2 FQNNGV. V shed 2 bases and J shed 0 bases, with 4 bases lying between them. CDR3 length: 13 residues. CDR3 DNA sequence: TGTGCCAGCAGCTTACAGATGAACACTGAAGCTTTCTTT. This gives the protein CASSLQMNTEAFF.

This clonotype was observed many times. The chain employs TRBV2 and TRBJ2-7, with D perhaps TRBD1 (6 bases). CDR3 length: 14 amino acids. Germline V gene lookup returns CDR1 SNHLY and CDR2 FYNNEI. V was cut by 4 bases and J by 1 base, with 11 bases left in between. For the CDR3, the DNA is TGTGCCAGCAGTGTACAGGGAGTATCCTACGAGCAGTACTTC. This codes for CASSVQGVSYEQYF. The full variable domain, in which reference TRBV2 and TRBJ2-7 provide the parts outside the CDR3, is EPEVTQTPSHQVTQMGQEVILRCVPISNHLYFYWYRQILGQKVEFLVSFYNNEISEKSEIFDDQFSVERPDGSNFTLKIRSTKLEDSAMYFCASSVQGVSYEQYFGPGTRLTVT.

The table lists this clonotype with many counts. The rearrangement uses TRBV20-1 and TRBJ2-3, with TRBD1 matching 9 bases. CDR1 and CDR2 (germline): DFQATT, SNEGSKA (reference sequence). Unmatched junction bases numbered 5, after V lost 2 bases and J lost 5 bases. The CDR3 loop spans 14 amino acids. CDR3 coding DNA: TGCAGTGCTAGACACAGGGGGCGCGTAGATACGCAGTATTTT. It is translated as CSARHRGRVDTQYF.

In its sample, this clonotype was seen many times. The chain combines TRBV7-9 with TRBJ2-3; 8 bases are shared with TRBD2. Germline assignment: CDR1 SEHNR and CDR2 FQNEAQ (reference sequence). The J segment lost 0 bases and the V segment lost 1 base, leaving 12 bases of the junction unmatched. The CDR3 has 19 amino acids. The DNA for the CDR3 is TGTGCCAGCAGCTTAGGGAGTGCGGGGGGCCTCCCTAGCACAGATACGCAGTATTTT. The encoded protein is CASSLGSAGGLPSTDTQYF.

The table lists this clonotype with many counts. V and J are TRBV7-8 and TRBJ2-3; 7 bases match TRBD2. Trimming at V came to 3 bases and at J to 7 bases, leaving 13 bases not matched to a gene. The CDR3 has 16 amino acids. CDR1 is SGHVS, CDR2 FQNEAQ, per germline. CDR3 nucleotide sequence: TGTGCCAGCAGCTTGAGGGGCGGGACTAATTTTCATACGCAGTATTTT. It specifies CASSLRGGTNFHTQYF.

In its sample, this clonotype was seen many times. The chain carries TRBV12-3 or TRBV12-4 and TRBJ2-3; perhaps TRBD2 as D (5 bases). Trimming shortened V by 8 bases and J by 4 bases, and 13 bases separated the two germline ends. CDR3 length equals 13 residues. The CDR3 nucleotides are TGTGCCAGCGAAGGGAGTGGGGCAGATACGCAGTATTTT. Protein: CASEGSGADTQYF.

This clonotype was detected ten times or more. The chain recombines TRBV7-8 with TRBJ1-1, with D maybe TRBD1 (6 bases). The CDR3 length is 13 residues. V was trimmed by 1 base and J by 6 bases, leaving 9 bases between them. Germline values: CDR1 SGHVS, CDR2 FQNEAQ. The CDR3 sequence: CASSLEGQPEAFF. The CDR3, as DNA: TGTGCCAGCAGCTTAGAAGGACAGCCTGAAGCTTTCTTT.

In its sample, this clonotype was seen many times. V usage is TRBV29-1 and J usage is TRBJ2-3, with 9 nucleotides matching TRBD1. CDR1 SQVTM and CDR2 ANQGSEA come from the germline V gene. The J segment lost 4 bases and the V segment lost 0 bases, leaving 11 bases of the junction unmatched. The length of the CDR3 is 17 residues. The CDR3: CSVEDPRGQGQADTQYF. DNA of the CDR3: TGCAGCGTTGAAGATCCTAGGGGACAGGGTCAAGCAGATACGCAGTATTTT.

For this clonotype: A read error may be the cause here, since a much bigger clone is one base away. The chain recombines TRBV6-5 with TRBJ1-4; the D is unclear. Trimming removed 0 bases from V and 4 bases from J, with 12 bases in between. This CDR3 is built from 16 residues. Germline CDR1 and CDR2: MNHEY and SVGAGI. The CDR3 sequence: CASSYSVHMGNEKLFF. The DNA for the CDR3 is TGTGCCAGCAGTTACTCGGTCCATATGGGTAATGAAAAACTGTTTTTT.

This clonotype came up many times. The J gene is TRBJ2-2, the V gene TRBV10-2; D perhaps matches TRBD1 (5 bases). The CDR3 runs 16 residues. The V gene's germline CDR1 is WSHSY and CDR2 SAAADI. Trimming stripped 5 bases from V and 4 bases from J, with 17 bases between. The CDR3 DNA sequence: TGCGCCAGCAGTCAACAGGCCTCTTTGTTCACCGGGGAGCTGTTTTTT. Its protein product is CASSQQASLFTGELFF.

This clonotype was seen many times. This sequence joins TRBV5-1 and TRBJ2-6, with D hard to call. Germline V gene data show CDR1 as SGHRS and CDR2 as YFSETQ. There are 14 residues in the CDR3. The ends were cut back, 0 bases at V and 2 bases at J, with 3 bases in the middle. CDR3 bases: TGCGCCAGCAGCTTGGGGGCTGGGGCCAACGTCCTGACTTTC. As protein: CASSLGAGANVLTF.

The table lists this clonotype with many counts. This rearrangement joins TRBV6-2 or TRBV6-3 to TRBJ2-1, with TRBD1 matching over 7 bases. The trim removed 6 bases at V and 1 base at J, leaving 3 bases unmatched. The length of the CDR3 is 14 residues. CDR1 MNHEY and CDR2 SVGEGT come from the germline V gene. In DNA, the CDR3 is TGTGCCAGCAGACTACAGGGGTCCTACAATGAGCAGTTCTTC. Protein: CASRLQGSYNEQFF.